This TCR beta chain is from a study of blood T cells in healthy people across ages. The study isolated at least 6 million PBMCs from each sample. Alongside a J-beta primer mix, a sample-barcoded 5' primer served in a second PCR lasting roughly 7 to 11 cycles. TCRdb re-derived calls from the 5' RACE reads in MiXCR, one entry per CDR3 protein. The table records over a million distinct CDR3 sequences, around 27% of them present only once. Germline trimming cut 6 bases from V and 2 bases from J; bases unmatched to any gene: 12. The CDR3 spans 18 residues. Germline lookup yields CDR1 MDHEN and CDR2 SYDVKM. This same sample was also taken into another study, of T cells of mothers and their children.

The rearrangement links TRBV28 to TRBJ2-7, with 14 bases aligning to TRBD2. The source of this sequence is a girl aged 2-10 years in good health. Sequences were obtained from blood. The CDR3 region is CASSGLIVTSGRAYEQYF. In DNA form, the CDR3 reads TGTGCCAGCAGCGGACTCATAGTGACTAGCGGGAGGGCCTACGAGCAGTACTTC.